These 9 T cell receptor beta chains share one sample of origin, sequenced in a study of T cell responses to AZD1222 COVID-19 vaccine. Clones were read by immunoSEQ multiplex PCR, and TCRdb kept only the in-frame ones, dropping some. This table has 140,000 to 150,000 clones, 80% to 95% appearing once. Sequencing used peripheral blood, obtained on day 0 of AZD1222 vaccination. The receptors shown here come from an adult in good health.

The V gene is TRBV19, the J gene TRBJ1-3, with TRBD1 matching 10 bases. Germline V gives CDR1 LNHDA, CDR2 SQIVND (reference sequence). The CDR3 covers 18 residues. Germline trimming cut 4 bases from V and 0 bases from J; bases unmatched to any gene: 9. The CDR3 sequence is CASSTMGQGMSSGNTIYF. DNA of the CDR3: TGTGCCAGTAGTACAATGGGACAGGGGATGAGCTCTGGAAACACCATATATTTT.

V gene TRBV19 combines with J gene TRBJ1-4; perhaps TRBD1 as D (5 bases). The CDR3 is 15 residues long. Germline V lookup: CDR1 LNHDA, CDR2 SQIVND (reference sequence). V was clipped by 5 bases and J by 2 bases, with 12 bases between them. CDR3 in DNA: TGTGCCAGTAGTCCGCCAGGGATTACTAATGAAAAACTGTTTTTT. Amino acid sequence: CASSPPGITNEKLFF. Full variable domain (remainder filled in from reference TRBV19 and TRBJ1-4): DGGITQSPKYLFRKEGQNVTLSCEQNLNHDAMYWYRQDPGQGLRLIYYSQIVNDFQKGDIAEGYSVSREKKESFPLTVTSAQKNPTAFYLCASSPPGITNEKLFFGSGTQLSVL.

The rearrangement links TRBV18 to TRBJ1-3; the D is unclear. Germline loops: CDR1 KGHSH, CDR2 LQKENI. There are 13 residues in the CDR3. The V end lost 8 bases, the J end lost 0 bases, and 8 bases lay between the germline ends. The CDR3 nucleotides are TGTGCCAGCCGTCATTACTCTGGAAACACCATATATTTT. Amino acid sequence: CASRHYSGNTIYF.

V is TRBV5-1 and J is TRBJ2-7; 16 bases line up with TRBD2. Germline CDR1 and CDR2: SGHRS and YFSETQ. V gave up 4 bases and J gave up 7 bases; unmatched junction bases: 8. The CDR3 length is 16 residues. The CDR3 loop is CASSPGTSGRAREQYF. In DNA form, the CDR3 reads TGCGCCAGCAGCCCCGGGACTAGCGGGAGGGCGAGGGAGCAGTACTTC.

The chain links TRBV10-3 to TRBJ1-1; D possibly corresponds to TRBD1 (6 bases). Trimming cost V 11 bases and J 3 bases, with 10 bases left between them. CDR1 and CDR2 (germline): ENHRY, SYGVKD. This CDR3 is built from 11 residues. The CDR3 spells CASGGYTEAFF. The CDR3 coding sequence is TGTGCCTCGGGGGGCTACACTGAAGCTTTCTTT.

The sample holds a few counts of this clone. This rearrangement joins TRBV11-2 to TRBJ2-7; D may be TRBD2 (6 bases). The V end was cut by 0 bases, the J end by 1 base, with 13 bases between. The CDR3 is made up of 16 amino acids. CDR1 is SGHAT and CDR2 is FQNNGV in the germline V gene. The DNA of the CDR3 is TGTGCCAGCAGCTTAGAAGTACTAGCTGATTCCTACGAGCAGTACTTC. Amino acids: CASSLEVLADSYEQYF.

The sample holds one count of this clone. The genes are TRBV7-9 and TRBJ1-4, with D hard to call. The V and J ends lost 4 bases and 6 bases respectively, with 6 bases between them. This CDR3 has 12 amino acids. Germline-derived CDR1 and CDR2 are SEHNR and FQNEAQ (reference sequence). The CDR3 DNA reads TGTGCCAGCAGCTCCATCGATGAAAAACTGTTTTTT. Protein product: CASSSIDEKLFF.

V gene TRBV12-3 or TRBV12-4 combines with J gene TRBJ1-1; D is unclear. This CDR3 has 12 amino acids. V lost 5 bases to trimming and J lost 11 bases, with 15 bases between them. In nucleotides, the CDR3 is TGTGCCAGCAGTGACACATGGGTCGGGGCTTTCTTT. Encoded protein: CASSDTWVGAFF.

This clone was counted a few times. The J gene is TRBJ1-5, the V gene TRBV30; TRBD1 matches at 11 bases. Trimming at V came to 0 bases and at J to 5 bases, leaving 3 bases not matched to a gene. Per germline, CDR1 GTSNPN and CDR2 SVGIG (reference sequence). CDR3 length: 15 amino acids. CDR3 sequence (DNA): TGTGCCTGGAGTGTCCCGGGACAGGGGGATCAGCCCCAGCATTTT. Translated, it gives CAWSVPGQGDQPQHF.